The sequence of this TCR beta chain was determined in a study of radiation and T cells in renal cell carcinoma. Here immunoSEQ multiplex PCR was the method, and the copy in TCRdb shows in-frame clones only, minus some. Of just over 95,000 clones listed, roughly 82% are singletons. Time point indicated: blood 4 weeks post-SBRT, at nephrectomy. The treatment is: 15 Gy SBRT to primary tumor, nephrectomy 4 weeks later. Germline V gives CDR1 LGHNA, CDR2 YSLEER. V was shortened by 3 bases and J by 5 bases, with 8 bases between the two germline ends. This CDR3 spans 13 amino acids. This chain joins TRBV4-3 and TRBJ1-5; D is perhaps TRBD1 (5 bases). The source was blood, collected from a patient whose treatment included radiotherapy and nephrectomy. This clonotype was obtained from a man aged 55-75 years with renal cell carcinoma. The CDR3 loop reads CASSQGLYQPQHF. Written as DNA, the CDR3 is TGCGCCAGCAGCCAGGGACTTTATCAGCCCCAGCATTTT.